This TCR beta chain derives from a study of cytomegalovirus exposure and HLA in healthy donors. Findings and caveats of the study: With later analysis, a missense DCLRE1C variant became linked to TCR beta V- and J-gene trimming. An analysis was carried out at a later point. It showed that HLA-associated TCR beta chains were more clonally expanded than equally common non-associated chains. Sequencing likely produced, as an artifact, a cluster of highly shared sequence variants. The classifier was said to identify cytomegalovirus status with high specificity and sensitivity.

The ends lost 3 bases at V and 7 bases at J; junction bases unmatched: 5. The CDR3 consists of 15 residues. Germline CDR1 and CDR2: SGHRS and YFSETQ. The primer mix had 60 Vbeta and 13 Jbeta primers. Sequenced by immunoSEQ multiplex PCR; TCRdb stores in-frame clones only, minus some. The sample carries around 160,000 clones, around 80% recorded once. This clone has a single count. No antigen is known for it. The specimen sequenced was PBMCs. The receptor was isolated from a male donor in good health and CMV-seronegative. The J gene is TRBJ2-1, the V gene TRBV5-1, with TRBD1 identical over 12 bases. The CDR3 is CASSWGTGGKNEQFF. CDR3 nucleotides: TGCGCCAGCAGCTGGGGGACAGGGGGCAAGAATGAGCAGTTCTTC.